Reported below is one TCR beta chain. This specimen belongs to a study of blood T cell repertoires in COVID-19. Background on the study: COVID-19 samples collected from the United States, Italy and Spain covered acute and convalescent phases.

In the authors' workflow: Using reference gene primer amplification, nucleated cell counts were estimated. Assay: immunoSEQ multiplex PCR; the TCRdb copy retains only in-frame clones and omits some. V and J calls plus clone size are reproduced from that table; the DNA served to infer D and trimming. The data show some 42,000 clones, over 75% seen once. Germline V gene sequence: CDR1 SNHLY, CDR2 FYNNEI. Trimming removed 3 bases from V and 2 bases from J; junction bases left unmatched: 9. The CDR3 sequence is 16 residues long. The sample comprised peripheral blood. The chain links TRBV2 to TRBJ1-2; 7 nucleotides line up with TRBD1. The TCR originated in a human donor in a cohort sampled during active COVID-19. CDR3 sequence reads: CASSDGQAGTNYGYTF. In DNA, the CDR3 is TGTGCCAGCAGTGACGGACAGGCCGGGACGAACTATGGCTACACCTTC.